These 8 T cell receptor beta chains came from one sample sequenced in a study of T-cell memory formation after mild COVID-19. One entry per CDR3 protein, called by TCRdb with MiXCR from the 5' RACE reads. The sample includes some 100,000 distinct CDR3 sequences, 11% of them seen just once. What was sequenced was PBMCs or a T cell subset sorted from them (not recorded which). The origin of the receptors is a man between 18 and 29 years old who had mild COVID-19 (a few samples of this study predate the infection). Cell type and time point are not known.

This clonotype was seen only a few times. The genes are TRBV5-1 and TRBJ1-1; D is ambiguous. Germline loops: CDR1 SGHRS, CDR2 YFSETQ. The CDR3 length is 15 residues. Trimming took off 3 bases at V and 3 bases at J, with 15 bases between the two ends. For the CDR3, the DNA is TGCGCCAGCAGCTACCGCGTGCCCTCGGACACTGAAGCTTTCTTT. Its translation: CASSYRVPSDTEAFF.

This clonotype was seen repeatedly, ten times or more. V gene TRBV19 combines with J gene TRBJ1-6; D possibly corresponds to TRBD1 (5 bases). CDR3 length: 14 amino acids. CDR1 is LNHDA and CDR2 is SQIVND in the germline V gene (reference sequence). V was trimmed by 3 bases and J by 10 bases, leaving 13 bases between them. Here the CDR3 reads CASSIFGTSSPLHF. The CDR3 DNA sequence: TGTGCCAGTAGTATTTTTGGGACCTCATCACCCCTCCACTTT.

The table lists this clonotype with a few counts. The chain carries TRBV7-9 and TRBJ2-7, with 7 positions matching TRBD1. This CDR3 has 13 amino acids. The junction had 4 bases not matched to a gene; V was cut back by 3 bases and J by 5 bases. Germline-derived CDR1 and CDR2 are SEHNR and FQNEAQ (reference sequence). The chain's CDR3 is CASSFFQGDEQYV. The CDR3 coding sequence is TGTGCCAGCAGCTTCTTTCAGGGGGACGAGCAGTACGTC.

This clonotype was counted ten times or more. The chain employs TRBV4-2 and TRBJ2-5; 8 nucleotides align to TRBD2. CDR3 size: 14 residues. Unmatched junction bases numbered 6, after V lost 5 bases and J lost 4 bases. Germline-derived CDR1 and CDR2 are LGHNA and YNFKEQ. The CDR3 reads CASSSRGGPETQYF. The CDR3 DNA follows: TGTGCCAGCAGCTCCCGGGGGGGGCCAGAGACCCAGTACTTC.

This clonotype was detected a few times. This rearrangement joins TRBV15 to TRBJ2-5; TRBD1 matches 11 bases. Germline values: CDR1 LNHNV, CDR2 YYDKDF (reference sequence). The ends lost 0 bases at V and 5 bases at J; junction bases unmatched: 8. The length of the CDR3 is 17 residues. The CDR3 DNA is TGTGCCACCAGCAGAGATCCGGGACAGGGGGTTCGGGAGACCCAGTACTTC. It yields the protein CATSRDPGQGVRETQYF.

The chain carries TRBV4-1 and TRBJ2-5; D possibly corresponds to TRBD1 (6 bases). This CDR3 contains 14 residues. Between the trimmed V and J ends, which lost 4 bases and 4 bases, there was a span of 13 bases. The germline gives CDR1 MGHRA, CDR2 YSYEKL. The CDR3 is CASSPQGFVETQYF. The CDR3 DNA is TGCGCCAGCAGCCCACAGGGTTTTGTAGAGACCCAGTACTTC.

This clonotype was counted ten times or more. This chain uses TRBV7-9 with TRBJ1-1; D perhaps matches TRBD1 (5 bases). The CDR3 has 12 amino acids. The germline V gene encodes CDR1 SEHNR and CDR2 FQNEAQ (reference sequence). Trimming took 5 bases from V and 6 from J, leaving 10 bases between them. CDR3 nucleotide sequence: TGTGCCAGCAGCGGGGGTACCGCTGAAGCTTTCTTT. Translating gives CASSGGTAEAFF.

This rearrangement joins TRBV9 to TRBJ2-7; 7 bases agree with TRBD1. Trimming cost V 5 bases and J 0 bases; bases outside gene matches: 5. CDR1 is SGDLS and CDR2 is YYNGEE in the germline V gene. CDR3 length: 14 residues. DNA of the CDR3: TGTGCCAGCAGTGGGACAGACGGCTCCTACGAGCAGTACTTC. Translated, it gives CASSGTDGSYEQYF.